The source of this T cell receptor (beta chain) is a study of blood T cell repertoires in COVID-19. Study-level background: PBMCs, B-cell-depleted T cells, or T cells provided the cDNA or gDNA that made up the material.

The table came from immunoSEQ multiplex PCR; TCRdb's copy has only in-frame clones and leaves some out. The table includes roughly 40,000 clones, approximately 79% detected once. V shed 8 bases, J shed 8 bases, and the junction held 15 bases outside the gene matches. The CDR3 contains 15 residues. Per germline, CDR1 SEHNR and CDR2 FQNEAQ (reference sequence). Sample: peripheral blood. The clonotype originates from a woman aged 80 or over with acute or convalescent COVID-19. This chain connects TRBV7-9 to TRBJ2-1; the match to TRBD2 covers 7 bases. For the CDR3, the DNA is TGTGCCAGCCGTTCGATGGGCGGGAGTATCCATGAGCAGTTCTTC. Protein sequence: CASRSMGGSIHEQFF.